The sequence of this T cell receptor (beta chain) was determined in a study of human T cells and chemical hapten exposure. On the study more broadly: Women made up most patients, who had alopecia areata, totalis or universalis. Study-wide points: With regard to DPC sensitization, TCRs above 1 in 1000 frequency did not change.

Germline V CDR1 and CDR2: SGHTA, FQGNSA. The J segment lost 9 bases and the V segment lost 3 bases, leaving 4 bases of the junction unmatched. The CDR3 is 14 residues long. This clonotype has more than one count but fewer than ten. As yet, its antigen is unknown. Per the original data handling: Samples contained a median of about 96,000 TCRs, with a range of about 20,000 to 750,000. TCRdb passed the RACE reads through MiXCR, listing each CDR3 protein once. It is TCRdb's table, rather than the study itself, that gives the V and J calls and clone size. The top ten hold roughly 2.3% of the sample, which has around 200,000 distinct CDR3 sequences, around a quarter seen once. The time point denotes: patch test 3, about 24 weeks after DPC sensitization. The sample's treatment: therapeutic diphenylcyclopropenone sensitization with weekly scalp DPC. Those who donated were patients with alopecia, 18 to 70 years of age, and suitable for DPC.

This clonotype was sampled from a woman aged 40 to 50 with alopecia areata. Some clones in this sample may be carry-over from other donors' samples. This chain links TRBV7-2 with TRBJ2-4; 11 bases match TRBD2. The input for sequencing was whole blood, taken in connection with sensitization to the hapten diphenylcyclopropenone (DPC). The CDR3 loop reads CASSFTSGSGIQYF. In DNA form, the CDR3 reads TGTGCCAGCAGCTTTACTAGCGGGAGCGGCATTCAGTACTTC.